This paragraph covers one T cell receptor beta chain sequence. In the original analysis: Estimated nucleated cell counts came from reference gene primer amplification. Profiling relied on immunoSEQ multiplex PCR, and the TCRdb table lists in-frame clones only, not all of them. V, J and clone size are those of that table, while D and trimming were read from the DNA. The repertoire holds 95,000 to 100,000 clones, with roughly nine tenths as singletons. The data originate from a study of blood T cell repertoires in COVID-19. Study overall: Specimens from acute and convalescent COVID-19 originated in the United States, Italy and Spain. PBMCs, B-cell-depleted T cells, or T cells were the source of the cDNA or gDNA that made up the material.

Germline lookup yields CDR1 SGDLS and CDR2 YYNGEE. The CDR3 has 15 residues. V was pared by 0 bases and J by 5 bases, with 4 bases of the junction left unmatched. Sequences were obtained from peripheral blood. The chain uses TRBV9 and TRBJ2-2; 7 nucleotides match TRBD2. The TCR originated in a man aged 45-60 years with acute or convalescent COVID-19. CDR3 in DNA: TGTGCCAGCAGCGTAGATCGAGCGGGGACCGGGGAGCTGTTTTTT. It codes for CASSVDRAGTGELFF.